These 8 T cell receptor beta chains were sequenced from one sample in a study of post-analysis software for immune sequencing data (dated by TCRdb to 2013 to 2016). Paper-wide results and their limitations: Significantly higher frequencies in patients than in controls were found for about 5 TRBV segments, including TRBV5-6, TRBV5-1 and TRBV20-1.

Libraries were constructed by PCR. These reads were obtained on an Illumina HiSeq 2500. Unique molecular identifiers were incorporated into TCR beta cDNA libraries to reduce PCR and sequencing biases. The public reads were quality trimmed at Q25 with fastp and then assembled into clones with MiXCR by TCRdb, keeping productive beta chains. Rows matching on CDR3 protein sequence are summarized as one entry with the most common DNA and genes. Recorded for this sample are approximately 770,000 distinct CDR3 sequences; 35% to 55% of them occurred a single time. The ten largest clones add up to 4.9% of the sample. These receptors lack a known antigen. Sequenced material: blood. The receptor set was obtained from a girl aged 10 to 17 with multiple sclerosis.

The chain employs TRBV2 and TRBJ2-1, with 8 bases fitting TRBD2. The length of the CDR3 is 14 residues. The V and J ends lost 6 bases and 5 bases, in that order; junction bases with no gene match: 6. CDR1 and CDR2 from the germline V gene are SNHLY and FYNNEI. As DNA, the CDR3 is TGTGCCAGCAGCGCTCCGGGACTAGACAATGAGCAGTTCTTC. This gives the protein CASSAPGLDNEQFF.

This clonotype was seen once. The chain is built from TRBV20-1 and TRBJ2-7; the D is unclear. The J call may be faulty, since TRBJ2-4 better matches the DNA end. This CDR3 has 14 amino acids. CDR1 and CDR2 (germline): DFQATT, SNEGSKA (reference sequence). As DNA, the CDR3 is TGCAGTGCTAGTTCCATCATAGGGAAAGACATTCAGTACTTC. Its protein product is CSASSIIGKDIQYF.

The chain recombines TRBV28 with TRBJ1-2; maybe TRBD1 (6 bases). The CDR3 is 15 amino acids. The germline gives CDR1 MDHEN, CDR2 SYDVKM. V was clipped by 2 bases and J by 8 bases, with 18 bases between them. The CDR3 nucleotides are TGTGCCAGCAGTTTAGGAGGGGGGGGAGCGGACGGCTACACCTTC. Its protein is CASSLGGGGADGYTF.

V usage is TRBV20-1 and J usage is TRBJ2-7; D is perhaps TRBD2 (5 bases). The J call may be faulty, since TRBJ2-5 better matches the DNA end. Germline CDR1 reads DFQATT; CDR2 reads SNEGSKA (reference sequence). The CDR3 spans 15 residues. Written as DNA, the CDR3 is TGCAGTGCTAGATGGTGGGAGAGATGGGAAGAGACCCAGTACTTC. It specifies CSARWWERWEETQYF.

This clonotype showed up just a few times. The chain has TRBV20-1 and TRBJ2-7; the match to TRBD2 covers 8 bases. V trimming: 3 bases; J trimming: 6 bases; junction bases outside the gene matches: 19. The CDR3 has 17 residues. Germline CDR1 and CDR2: DFQATT and SNEGSKA (reference sequence). The CDR3 DNA reads TGCAGTGCTAGCCTCCTACCGGGAGGGACCCTTCGCCCCGAGCAGTACTTC. Translated, it gives CSASLLPGGTLRPEQYF.

The chain uses TRBV6-1 and TRBJ1-1; D might be TRBD1 (5 bases). From germline, CDR1 is MNHNS and CDR2 SASEGT. This CDR3 is built from 15 residues. Trimming cost V 3 bases and J 0 bases, with 11 bases left between them. The CDR3 region is CASSDQGSLNTEAFF. The CDR3 DNA reads TGTGCCAGCAGTGACCAGGGATCACTGAACACTGAAGCTTTCTTT.

V gene TRBV7-9 combines with J gene TRBJ2-1; 7 positions match TRBD2. V gave up 11 bases and J gave up 0 bases; unmatched junction bases: 22. Per germline, CDR1 SEHNR and CDR2 FQNEAQ (reference sequence). The CDR3 totals 19 residues. CDR3 region: CASNNRPGRRVSSYNEQFF. The DNA of the CDR3 is TGTGCCTCCAATAACCGGCCCGGGAGGAGGGTAAGCTCCTACAATGAGCAGTTCTTC.

At least ten counts were recorded for this clonotype. The chain carries TRBV12-3 or TRBV12-4 and TRBJ2-7; 13 bases map to TRBD2. CDR3 size: 15 residues. V shed 6 bases and J 0 bases; nucleotides not matched to a gene: 2. The CDR3 bases are TGTGCCAGCAGCCGGACTAGCGGGAGCTCCTACGAGCAGTACTTC. This sequence encodes CASSRTSGSSYEQYF.